One sample yielded the 6 T cell receptor beta chains listed below, sequenced in a study of T cells in Graves' hyperthyroidism and ophthalmopathy. Amplification yielded TCR beta CDR3 regions, with RNA transcripts as the source. First-round RT-PCR targeting the TCR CDR3 was performed with the HTBI primer set. Using its own MiXCR run on the multiplex PCR reads, TCRdb lists one record per CDR3 protein. The repertoire holds around 600,000 distinct CDR3 sequences, roughly 15% seen once, with around 12% in the top ten. Source material: blood. The receptor source for this set is a woman between 45 and 65 years old with Graves' ophthalmopathy.

In this sample, this clonotype turned up a few times. V and J are TRBV10-3 and TRBJ2-7; D is unresolved. The CDR3 is 12 amino acids. Germline CDR1 and CDR2: ENHRY and SYGVKD. Trimming shortened V by 4 bases and J by 3 bases, and 7 bases separated the two germline ends. CDR3 DNA sequence: TGTGCCATCAGTGGTACGGACTACGAGCAGTACTTC. This gives the protein CAISGTDYEQYF.

This clonotype has just a few counts. The CDR3: CASSGPGHFSAGGELFF. For the CDR3, the DNA is TGTGCCAGTAGCGGGCCGGGACATTTCTCCGCGGGCGGGGAGCTGTTTTTT. The V and J genes are TRBV19 and TRBJ2-2; D is perhaps TRBD1 (6 bases). Trimming shortened V by 6 bases and J by 7 bases, and 24 bases separated the two germline ends. Germline-derived CDR1 and CDR2 are LNHDA and SQIVND (reference sequence). The CDR3 has 17 residues.

In its sample, this clonotype was seen many times. The chain combines TRBV3-1 with TRBJ1-1; D gene ambiguous. CDR3 length: 13 residues. V was clipped by 3 bases and J by 7 bases, with 12 bases between them. Germline values: CDR1 LGHDT, CDR2 YNNKEL (reference sequence). Here the CDR3 reads CASSHRREGEAFF. The CDR3 region has the DNA TGTGCCAGCAGCCACCGACGGGAGGGTGAAGCTTTCTTT. Filled out from reference TRBV3-1 and TRBJ1-1, the complete variable domain reads DTAVSQTPKYLVTQMGNDKSIKCEQNLGHDTMYWYKQDSKKFLKIMFSYNNKELIINETVPNRFSPKSPDKAHLNLHINSLELGDSAVYFCASSHRREGEAFFGQGTRLTVV.

In this sample, this clonotype turned up many times. The rearrangement joins TRBV27 to TRBJ1-1, with TRBD1 matching over 7 bases. Germline V gives CDR1 MNHEY, CDR2 SMNVEV (reference sequence). Losses at the gene ends were 6 bases for V and 7 bases for J; bases not matched to a gene: 8. This CDR3 contains 13 residues. This CDR3 reads CASRTGVGHEAFF. The CDR3 bases are TGTGCCAGCAGAACAGGGGTTGGTCATGAAGCTTTCTTT.

This clonotype was seen many times. The chain joins TRBV11-1 to TRBJ2-1; 9 bases line up with TRBD2. Germline V gene sequence: CDR1 SGHAT, CDR2 FQDESV (reference sequence). This CDR3 is built from 18 residues. With V trimmed by 0 bases and J by 1 base, 7 bases remained unmatched. DNA for the CDR3: TGTGCCAGCAGCTTAGCGCGTAGCGGGAGTTTATCCTACAATGAGCAGTTCTTC. Its translation is CASSLARSGSLSYNEQFF.

The rearrangement joins TRBV7-9 to TRBJ2-7, with D maybe TRBD2 (6 bases). Per germline, CDR1 SEHNR and CDR2 FQNEAQ (reference sequence). CDR3 length equals 15 residues. V dropped 5 bases and J dropped 6 bases, with 20 bases sitting between them. The CDR3, as DNA: TGTGCCAGCAGCAACGGGGGTGCGGGCCTTTTCGAGCAGTACTTC. Translated, it gives CASSNGGAGLFEQYF.